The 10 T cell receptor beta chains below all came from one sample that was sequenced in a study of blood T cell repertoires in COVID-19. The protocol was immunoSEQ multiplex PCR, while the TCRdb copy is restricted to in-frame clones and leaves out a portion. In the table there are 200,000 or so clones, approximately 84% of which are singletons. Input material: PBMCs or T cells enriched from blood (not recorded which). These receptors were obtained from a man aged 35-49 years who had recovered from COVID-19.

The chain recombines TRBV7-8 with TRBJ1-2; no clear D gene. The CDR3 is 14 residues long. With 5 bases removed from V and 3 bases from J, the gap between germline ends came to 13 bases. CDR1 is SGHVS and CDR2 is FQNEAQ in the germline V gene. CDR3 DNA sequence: TGTGCCAGCAGCGGAGGAACAACAGACTATGGCTACACCTTC. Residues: CASSGGTTDYGYTF.

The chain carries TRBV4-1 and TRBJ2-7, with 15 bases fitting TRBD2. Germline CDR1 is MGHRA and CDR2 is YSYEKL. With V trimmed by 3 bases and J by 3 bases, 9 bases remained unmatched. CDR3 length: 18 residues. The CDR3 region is CASSQSGLAGGQGYEQYF. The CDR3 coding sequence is TGCGCCAGCAGCCAGTCCGGACTAGCGGGGGGGCAGGGCTACGAGCAGTACTTC.

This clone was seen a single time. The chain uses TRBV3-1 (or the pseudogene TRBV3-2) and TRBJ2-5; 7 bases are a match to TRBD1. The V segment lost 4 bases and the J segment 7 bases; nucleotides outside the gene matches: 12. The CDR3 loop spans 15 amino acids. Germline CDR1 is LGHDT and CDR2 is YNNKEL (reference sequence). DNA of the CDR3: TGTGCCAGCAGCCCGCGCTGGGACAGCGCCGGGACCCAGTACTTC. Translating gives CASSPRWDSAGTQYF.

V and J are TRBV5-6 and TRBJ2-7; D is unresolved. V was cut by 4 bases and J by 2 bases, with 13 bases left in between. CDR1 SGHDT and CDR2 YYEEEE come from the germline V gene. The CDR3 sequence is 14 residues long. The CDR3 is CASSPGNRPYEQYF. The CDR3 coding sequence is TGTGCCAGCAGCCCGGGTAATAGGCCCTACGAGCAGTACTTC. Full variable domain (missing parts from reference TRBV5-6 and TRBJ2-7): DAGVTQSPTHLIKTRGQQVTLRCSPKSGHDTVSWYQQALGQGPQFIFQYYEEEERQRGNFPDRFSGHQFPNYSSELNVNALLLGDSALYLCASSPGNRPYEQYFGPGTRLTVT.

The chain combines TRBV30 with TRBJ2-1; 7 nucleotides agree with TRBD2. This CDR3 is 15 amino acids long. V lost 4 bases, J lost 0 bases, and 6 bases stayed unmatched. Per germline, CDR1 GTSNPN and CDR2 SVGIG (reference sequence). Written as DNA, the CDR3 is TGTGCCTGGACCAGACTAGCTAGCTCCTACAATGAGCAGTTCTTC. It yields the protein CAWTRLASSYNEQFF. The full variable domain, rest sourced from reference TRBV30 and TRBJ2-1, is SQTIHQWPATLVQPVGSPLSLECTVEGTSNPNLYWYRQAAGRGLQLLFYSVGIGQISSEVPQNLSASRPQDRQFILSSKKLLLSDSGFYLCAWTRLASSYNEQFFGPGTRLTVL.

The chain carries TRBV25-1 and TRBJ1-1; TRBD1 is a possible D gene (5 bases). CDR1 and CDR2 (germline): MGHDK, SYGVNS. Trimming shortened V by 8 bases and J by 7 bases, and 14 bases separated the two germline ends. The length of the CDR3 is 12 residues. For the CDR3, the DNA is TGTGCCAGCGGGCAGGGTTACAATGAAGCTTTCTTT. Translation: CASGQGYNEAFF.

The CDR3 coding sequence is TGTGCCAGCTTCGACGGACGGGGCTCCTACGAGCAGTACTTC. This encodes CASFDGRGSYEQYF. The rearrangement uses TRBV28 and TRBJ2-7; D perhaps matches TRBD2 (5 bases). Trimming stripped 8 bases from V and 0 bases from J, with 14 bases between. This CDR3 is 14 amino acids long. Germline-derived CDR1 and CDR2 are MDHEN and SYDVKM.

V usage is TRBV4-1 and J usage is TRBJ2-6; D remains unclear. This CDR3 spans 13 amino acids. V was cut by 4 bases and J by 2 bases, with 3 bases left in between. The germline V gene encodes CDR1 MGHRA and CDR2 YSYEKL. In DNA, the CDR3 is TGCGCCAGCAGCCCCACTGGGGCCAACGTCCTGACTTTC. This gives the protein CASSPTGANVLTF.

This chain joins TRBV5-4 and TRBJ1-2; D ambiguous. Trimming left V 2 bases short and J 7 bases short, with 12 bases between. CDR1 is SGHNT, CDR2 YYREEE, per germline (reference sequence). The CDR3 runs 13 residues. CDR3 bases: TGTGCCAGCAGCTTAAAACTCCCGGGTGGCTACACCTTC. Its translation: CASSLKLPGGYTF.

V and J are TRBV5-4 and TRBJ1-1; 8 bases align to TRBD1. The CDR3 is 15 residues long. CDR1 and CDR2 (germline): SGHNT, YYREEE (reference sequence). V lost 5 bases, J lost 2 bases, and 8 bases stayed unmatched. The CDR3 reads CASRAGRGPNTEAFF. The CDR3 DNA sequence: TGTGCCAGCAGAGCGGGCAGGGGGCCTAACACTGAAGCTTTCTTT.